This TCR beta chain is drawn from a study of T-cell reconstitution after alpha-beta-depleted transplantation in children. Unique molecular identifiers featured in how the TCRbeta library was prepared. TCRdb fed the PCR reads into MiXCR, producing one record per CDR3 protein. The profile shows 500,000 to 750,000 distinct CDR3 sequences, 10% to 15% of them singletons. The CDR3 extends over 20 amino acids. The ends were cut back, 1 base at V and 3 bases at J, with 28 bases in the middle. Germline-derived CDR1 and CDR2 are GTSNPN and SVGIG (reference sequence). This receptor was taken from a male patient between 10 and 17 years old who had a stem cell transplant for acute myeloid leukemia, so the T cells may come from the graft donor. Specimen: PBMCs, mostly from graft donor cells, collected 360 days after TCRalphabeta/CD19-depleted stem cell transplant. The chain links TRBV30 to TRBJ2-1, with D perhaps TRBD2 (6 bases). The CDR3 coding sequence is TGTGCCTGGAGTGCCCGACTTTTACGAGCGGCGCGGGAACACTACAATGAGCAGTTCTTC. This encodes CAWSARLLRAAREHYNEQFF.